These 8 T cell receptor beta chains came from one sample sequenced in a study of blood T cell repertoires in COVID-19. Using immunoSEQ multiplex PCR, the repertoire was profiled, and TCRdb retains in-frame clones only, with some absent. Here the sample spans a few hundred thousand clones, nearly 90% being singletons. The specimen sequenced was peripheral blood. The receptors were sampled from a woman in her sixties with COVID-19, enrolled during active disease.

V and J are TRBV7-9 and TRBJ1-1, with D possibly matching TRBD1 (6 bases). The germline V gene has CDR1 SEHNR and CDR2 FQNEAQ (reference sequence). The CDR3 is 14 residues long. V lost 5 bases and J 1 base, leaving 11 bases between the germline ends. DNA of the CDR3: TGTGCCAGCAGCCACGGGACACCGAACACTGAAGCTTTCTTT. Encoded protein: CASSHGTPNTEAFF. Variable domain in full (rest from reference TRBV7-9 and TRBJ1-1): DTGVSQNPRHKITKRGQNVTFRCDPISEHNRLYWYRQTLGQGPEFLTYFQNEAQLEKSRLLSDRFSAERPKGSFSTLEIQRTEQGDSAMYLCASSHGTPNTEAFFGQGTRLTVV.

The rearrangement uses TRBV7-2 and TRBJ1-2, with 10 bases that match TRBD1. V was pared by 4 bases and J by 8 bases, with 4 bases of the junction left unmatched. Looked up from germline, CDR1 is SGHTA and CDR2 is FQGNSA. CDR3 length: 13 residues. CDR3: CASSSRTGGGYTF. The DNA for the CDR3 is TGTGCCAGCAGCTCCCGGACAGGGGGAGGCTACACCTTC.

V gene TRBV6-2 or TRBV6-3 combines with J gene TRBJ2-3; 10 bases map to TRBD2. V was clipped by 4 bases and J by 4 bases; unmatched bases: 5. Looked up from germline, CDR1 is MNHEY and CDR2 is SVGEGT. The CDR3 contains 15 residues. The CDR3 loop is CASSFSGGVPDTQYF. The CDR3 DNA reads TGTGCCAGCAGTTTCAGCGGGGGGGTGCCAGATACGCAGTATTTT.

The CDR3 is CASSEAPTTGLYLNTEAFF. The CDR3 coding sequence is TGTGCCAGCAGTGAAGCTCCAACGACGGGACTATACTTGAACACTGAAGCTTTCTTT. J is TRBJ1-1 and V is TRBV6-1; tentatively, D is TRBD1 (5 bases). V was cut by 0 bases and J by 0 bases, with 20 bases left in between. Germline lookup yields CDR1 MNHNS and CDR2 SASEGT. CDR3 length equals 19 residues.

Note on this clone: The germline gene is not matched at one end of the junction; a read error may be the cause. This chain connects TRBV3-1 (or the pseudogene TRBV3-2) to TRBJ1-5; D might be TRBD1 (5 bases). This CDR3 is built from 13 residues. CDR1 LGHDT and CDR2 YNNKEL come from the germline V gene (reference sequence). The CDR3 loop is CASSKRGNQPQHF. The CDR3 DNA reads as TGTGCTAGCAGCAAAAGGGGAAATCAGCCCCAGCATTTT.

Turning to this clone: At one end, the junction sequence differs from germline, possibly due to a read error. The chain combines TRBV7-7 with TRBJ1-2; a possible D gene is TRBD1 (5 bases). The CDR3 runs to 16 residues. Germline assignment: CDR1 SSHAT and CDR2 FNYEAQ (reference sequence). As DNA, the CDR3 is TGTGCTAGCAGCCCCTGGGGCTTCCCCGAAGGGAATGGCTACACCTTC. It is translated as CASSPWGFPEGNGYTF.

The genes are TRBV6-2 or TRBV6-3 and TRBJ1-5; 8 bases align to TRBD1. Germline CDR1 MNHEY, CDR2 SVGEGT. The trim removed 0 bases at V and 6 bases at J, leaving 7 bases unmatched. CDR3 length: 16 residues. The CDR3 here is CASSYSGRGQGQPQHF. The CDR3 nucleotides are TGTGCCAGCAGTTACTCCGGCAGGGGGCAAGGTCAGCCCCAGCATTTT.

The sample holds one count of this clone. J is TRBJ2-5 and V is TRBV30; TRBD2 might be the D (5 bases). Trimming cost V 4 bases and J 7 bases, with 19 bases left between them. The CDR3 extends over 14 amino acids. Germline lookup yields CDR1 GTSNPN and CDR2 SVGIG (reference sequence). The CDR3 spells CAWISRAGRGTQYF. CDR3 sequence (DNA): TGTGCCTGGATCTCGCGGGCTGGTCGGGGGACCCAGTACTTC. Based on the CDR3 plus reference TRBV30 and TRBJ2-5, the full variable domain is SQTIHQWPATLVQPVGSPLSLECTVEGTSNPNLYWYRQAAGRGLQLLFYSVGIGQISSEVPQNLSASRPQDRQFILSSKKLLLSDSGFYLCAWISRAGRGTQYFGPGTRLLVL.